This entry is about one T cell receptor (beta chain). Its matching antigen is unknown. Mismatch repair deficiency was confirmed in all patients, by PCR or immunohistochemistry. The data stem from a study of PD-1 blockade in mismatch repair-deficient tumors. Study-level results: Rapid post-treatment expansion, then contraction, generally preceding radiologic response, marked tumor-resident clones.

Sequencing used immunoSEQ multiplex PCR; TCRdb keeps in-frame clones, though not all of them. The sample records approximately 25,000 clones, 83% being singletons. The CDR3 has 13 residues. V lost 1 base to trimming and J lost 0 bases, with 3 bases between them. Germline V gives CDR1 MNHEY, CDR2 SVGAGI. The chain links TRBV6-5 to TRBJ1-1, with no clear D. This receptor was taken from an adult with mismatch repair-deficient cancer. The sequencing here drew on peripheral blood, taken 12 weeks after starting pembrolizumab. The CDR3 DNA reads as TGTGCCAGCAGTTACTTCATGAACACTGAAGCTTTCTTT. As protein: CASSYFMNTEAFF.